The clone carrying this T cell receptor beta chain turned up a few times. Its antigen is not known. The sample comes from a study of human T cells and chemical hapten exposure. Across the study: An area of 2 cm by 2 cm on upper inner arm skin received 2% DPC for sensitization. Study-wide points: Those TCRs sitting above 1 in 1000 frequency stayed the same with DPC sensitization.

TCRdb passed the RACE reads through MiXCR, listing each CDR3 protein once. The repertoire holds around 300,000 distinct CDR3 sequences, with around 7% as singletons. Time point reported: patch test 1, 2 weeks after DPC sensitization. Regarding treatment: therapeutic diphenylcyclopropenone sensitization with weekly scalp DPC. Only after blood had been drawn was each patch test applied. Deletions cut 6 bases from V and 2 bases from J, with 25 bases between. From germline, CDR1 is LGHNT and CDR2 FRNRAP. This CDR3 spans 18 amino acids. The material sequenced was whole blood, taken in connection with sensitization to the hapten diphenylcyclopropenone (DPC). The receptor's source is a young woman with alopecia areata. Some clones in this sample may be carry-over from other donors' samples. V is TRBV12-5 and J is TRBJ1-2; weak D call: TRBD1 (5 bases). The CDR3, as DNA: TGTGCTAGTGGCCTCTCCTGGGGCGCGACGGCCCGAAACTATGGCTACACCTTC. This encodes CASGLSWGATARNYGYTF.